Presented here are 17 T cell receptor beta chains from one specimen sequenced in a study of blood T cell repertoires in COVID-19 (dated by TCRdb to the early 2020s). The library relied on the immunoSEQ multiplex PCR assay. This immuneACCESS table, as held by TCRdb, lists in-frame sequences with V and J called but not all clones. Of the missing ones, under half trace to an unresolved V gene in checked studies; the others have no known cause. The sample table holds hundreds of thousands of clones, of which more than 75% were seen once. The top ten clonotypes cover less than 3.5% of the sample. Sequencing was done on a sample of peripheral blood. The receptors come from a woman between 18 and 29 years old who had recovered from COVID-19.

The chain is built from TRBV6-1 and TRBJ2-3; the D gene is possibly TRBD2 (6 bases). The germline gives CDR1 MNHNS, CDR2 SASEGT. The CDR3 covers 16 residues. Trimming pared 0 bases from V and 0 bases from J, leaving 10 bases between. CDR3 bases: TGTGCCAGCAGTGAAGCGGGCGGGACTAGCACAGATACGCAGTATTTT. Protein product: CASSEAGGTSTDTQYF.

V is TRBV9 and J is TRBJ1-4; TRBD1 matches 9 bases. Germline CDR1 SGDLS, CDR2 YYNGEE. Trimming removed 3 bases from V and 6 bases from J; junction bases left unmatched: 6. This CDR3 has 15 amino acids. CDR3 in amino acids: CASSAQGAMYEKLFF. CDR3 nucleotide sequence: TGTGCCAGCAGCGCACAGGGGGCGATGTATGAAAAACTGTTTTTT. Full variable domain (remainder filled in from reference TRBV9 and TRBJ1-4): DSGVTQTPKHLITATGQRVTLRCSPRSGDLSVYWYQQSLDQGLQFLIQYYNGEERAKGNILERFSAQQFPDLHSELNLSSLELGDSALYFCASSAQGAMYEKLFFGSGTQLSVL.

The gene calls are TRBV11-3 and TRBJ2-2, with TRBD1 matching over 9 bases. The CDR3 sequence is 17 residues long. Unmatched junction bases numbered 8, after V lost 6 bases and J lost 0 bases. Per germline, CDR1 SGHNT and CDR2 YENEEA. The CDR3 region is CASSHPGQGANTGELFF. The DNA of the CDR3 is TGTGCCAGCAGTCACCCGGGACAGGGAGCGAACACCGGGGAGCTGTTTTTT.

The chain has TRBV4-1 and TRBJ2-3, with TRBD2 as a possible D gene (6 bases). The CDR3 length is 14 residues. Trimming took off 3 bases at V and 8 bases at J, with 15 bases between the two ends. Germline CDR1 is MGHRA and CDR2 is YSYEKL. The CDR3 region is CASSQGGLGATQYF. As DNA, the CDR3 is TGCGCCAGCAGCCAGGGGGGACTTGGAGCTACGCAGTATTTT.

The V and J genes are TRBV5-4 and TRBJ2-3, with D hard to call. The CDR3 runs to 13 residues. Per germline, CDR1 SGHNT and CDR2 YYREEE (reference sequence). V lost 3 bases and J 2 bases, leaving 7 bases between the germline ends. CDR3 sequence: CASSSYLTDTQYF. The CDR3 coding sequence is TGTGCCAGCAGCTCCTACCTCACAGATACGCAGTATTTT.

The chain couples TRBV29-1 to TRBJ1-1; D is ambiguous. The CDR3 is 11 amino acids. The germline V gene encodes CDR1 SQVTM and CDR2 ANQGSEA. V lost 8 bases and J 2 bases, leaving 9 bases between the germline ends. The CDR3 loop reads CSSHRNTEAFF. The CDR3 region has the DNA TGCAGCTCCCACAGAAACACTGAAGCTTTCTTT.

The chain uses TRBV5-5 and TRBJ2-7, with a possible D match to TRBD1 (6 bases). The germline gives CDR1 SGHKS, CDR2 YYEKEE (reference sequence). Trimming removed 2 bases from V and 3 bases from J, with 12 bases in between. This CDR3 has 14 amino acids. The CDR3 DNA sequence: TGTGCCAGCAGCTTATCCGGGACATACTACGAGCAGTACGTC. Translated: CASSLSGTYYEQYV.

A note on this clone: This same CDR3 is encoded by further DNA sequences in the sample. CDR3 bases: TGTGCCAGCAGCTTAGGACTCACCGGGGAGACCCAGTACTTC. As protein: CASSLGLTGETQYF. V usage is TRBV11-2 and J usage is TRBJ2-5; no clear D gene. Germline values: CDR1 SGHAT, CDR2 FQNNGV. V gave up 1 base and J gave up 5 bases, with 11 bases separating them. The CDR3 runs to 14 residues.

The chain recombines TRBV5-6 with TRBJ1-2; D remains unclear. CDR1 and CDR2 from the germline V gene are SGHDT and YYEEEE. Trimming stripped 0 bases from V and 8 bases from J, with 8 bases between. This CDR3 is built from 12 residues. Here the CDR3 DNA reads TGTGCCAGCAGCTTGGGAGATATGGGCTACACCTTC. Residues: CASSLGDMGYTF.

The gene calls are TRBV29-1 and TRBJ1-4, with unresolved D. This CDR3 has 13 amino acids. Germline-derived CDR1 and CDR2 are SQVTM and ANQGSEA. Trimming removed 7 bases at V and 8 bases at J, with 17 bases between. The CDR3 region has the DNA TGCAGCGCCAAGACAAGCCCCTACGAAAAACTGTTTTTT. Its translation is CSAKTSPYEKLFF. The whole variable domain, remainder taken from reference TRBV29-1 and TRBJ1-4, is SAVISQKPSRDICQRGTSLTIQCQVDSQVTMMFWYRQQPGQSLTLIATANQGSEATYESGFVIDKFPISRPNLTFSTLTVSNMSPEDSSIYLCSAKTSPYEKLFFGSGTQLSVL.

The V and J genes are TRBV27 and TRBJ2-1; 12 bases match TRBD1. This CDR3 has 20 amino acids. The junction had 21 bases not matched to a gene; V was cut back by 5 bases and J by 7 bases. CDR1 and CDR2 from the germline V gene are MNHEY and SMNVEV (reference sequence). CDR3 amino acids: CASSTGLPKGGQGAFNEQFF. The DNA for the CDR3 is TGTGCCAGCAGTACCGGCCTACCGAAGGGGGGACAGGGGGCATTTAATGAGCAGTTCTTC.

This clone was seen more than once but under ten times. The CDR3 is CASSYDRASNYGYTF. The CDR3 DNA sequence: TGTGCCAGCAGCTATGACAGGGCCTCTAACTATGGCTACACCTTC. The chain is built from TRBV7-9 and TRBJ1-2, with 7 bases lining up with TRBD1. The length of the CDR3 is 15 residues. CDR1 and CDR2 (germline): SEHNR, FQNEAQ (reference sequence). V lost 4 bases to trimming and J lost 0 bases; unmatched junction nucleotides: 5. The full variable domain, completed using reference TRBV7-9 and TRBJ1-2, is DTGVSQNPRHKITKRGQNVTFRCDPISEHNRLYWYRQTLGQGPEFLTYFQNEAQLEKSRLLSDRFSAERPKGSFSTLEIQRTEQGDSAMYLCASSYDRASNYGYTFGSGTRLTVV.

The chain couples TRBV4-1 to TRBJ2-2; 8 bases align to TRBD2. This CDR3 comprises 17 residues. V lost 0 bases to trimming and J lost 6 bases; unmatched junction nucleotides: 9. Germline V gene data show CDR1 as MGHRA and CDR2 as YSYEKL. CDR3 protein: CASSQDPGGPRAGELFF. In nucleotides, the CDR3 is TGCGCCAGCAGCCAAGATCCGGGAGGGCCACGGGCCGGGGAGCTGTTTTTT.

V is TRBV30 and J is TRBJ1-3; no reliable D call. The CDR3 runs 16 residues. The ends were cut back, 0 bases at V and 0 bases at J, with 12 bases in the middle. Germline V lookup: CDR1 GTSNPN, CDR2 SVGIG (reference sequence). This CDR3 is CAWSVRGINSGNTIYF. CDR3 sequence (DNA): TGTGCCTGGAGTGTACGCGGCATAAACTCTGGAAACACCATATATTTT.

This chain links TRBV7-2 with TRBJ2-1, with 8 bases matching TRBD2. V trimming: 5 bases; J trimming: 5 bases; junction bases outside the gene matches: 8. CDR3 size: 15 residues. Germline lookup yields CDR1 SGHTA and CDR2 FQGNSA. CDR3 coding DNA: TGTGCCAGCAGCCCCTGGGGGACTAGAAACAATGAGCAGTTCTTC. The encoded protein is CASSPWGTRNNEQFF.

The gene calls are TRBV5-1 and TRBJ2-1, with D perhaps TRBD1 (5 bases). The V end was cut by 0 bases, the J end by 3 bases, with 10 bases between. CDR3 size: 15 residues. Germline V CDR1 and CDR2: SGHRS, YFSETQ. CDR3 region: CASSLEARGYNEQFF. The CDR3 region has the DNA TGCGCCAGCAGCTTGGAAGCTAGGGGCTACAATGAGCAGTTCTTC.

The chain recombines TRBV5-1 with TRBJ1-1; no clear D. Trimming removed 5 bases from V and 3 bases from J, with 5 bases in between. There are 11 residues in the CDR3. Germline CDR1 SGHRS, CDR2 YFSETQ. The CDR3 bases are TGCGCCAGCAGGTCCGACACTGAAGCTTTCTTT. Translation: CASRSDTEAFF.